This T cell receptor beta chain was captured in a study of shared clonotypes between healthy human individuals. TCRdb's table, derived via immunoSEQ multiplex PCR, lists solely in-frame clones and lacks some. The sample lists a few million clones, around 94% occurring once. This CDR3 contains 15 residues. The germline V and J ends were trimmed by 1 base and 2 bases, with 9 bases remaining between them. Germline CDR1 is SEHNR and CDR2 is FQNEAQ (reference sequence). Sequencing was done on a sample of naive CD4+ T cells sorted from blood. Subset of the sample: CD45RA+ positively selected. The chain links TRBV7-9 to TRBJ2-1; D unclear. The TCR comes from a man aged 18 to 29 in good health. DNA for the CDR3: TGTGCCAGCAGCTTAGATTCAGGAACCTACAATGAGCAGTTCTTC. This sequence encodes CASSLDSGTYNEQFF.